This TCR beta chain is drawn from a study of shared clonotypes between healthy human individuals. Turning to the study itself: A donor's plate count was three for CD4 naive and three for CD4 memory; CD8 naive had two and CD8 memory one.

Of note for this clone: Its antigen is as yet unknown.

General study points: What naive subsets generally showed was a larger estimated richness than memory subsets showed.

This CDR3 spans 14 amino acids. The V and J ends lost 1 base and 6 bases respectively, with 12 bases between them. From germline, CDR1 is SGHAT and CDR2 FQDESV (reference sequence). Each of the donors was a healthy adult who was HIV-negative and had not had a recent acute infection or vaccination. The study separated CD4+ cells into CD45RA+ naive and CD45RA-negative memory subsets. Assay used: immunoSEQ multiplex PCR; TCRdb lists only in-frame clones, some missing. Of 2 million to 2.5 million clones in the sample, nearly 97% were seen once. The source is a man in his late teens or twenties in good health. V gene TRBV11-1 combines with J gene TRBJ1-1; D might be TRBD1 (5 bases). The sample comprised naive CD4+ T cells sorted from blood. This sample's subset: CD45RA+ positively selected. The chain's CDR3 is CASSLGAGRSEAFF. CDR3 coding DNA: TGTGCCAGCAGCTTAGGGGCAGGGAGGTCTGAAGCTTTCTTT.